Following are 21 T cell receptor beta chains from one sample sequenced in a study of blood T cell repertoires in COVID-19. Sequencing was performed with immunoSEQ multiplex PCR; in TCRdb, only in-frame clones are kept and a portion is missing. The table lists tens of thousands of clones, about 89% of them singletons. Sequencing input: peripheral blood. These receptors were obtained from a man in his 60s with active or convalescent COVID-19.

The rearrangement links TRBV10-1 to TRBJ2-3, with D tentatively TRBD1 (5 bases). V was shortened by 3 bases and J by 0 bases, with 10 bases between the two germline ends. The germline V gene encodes CDR1 WNHNN and CDR2 SYGVQD (reference sequence). CDR3 size: 15 residues. CDR3 bases: TGCGCCAGCAGTGACTGGACATCTAGCACAGATACGCAGTATTTT. Protein sequence: CASSDWTSSTDTQYF.

V gene TRBV19 combines with J gene TRBJ2-1; 9 nucleotides match TRBD2. The CDR3 is made up of 17 amino acids. After removal of 1 base from V and 7 bases from J, the junction contained 11 bases not matched to a gene. CDR1 LNHDA and CDR2 SQIVND come from the germline V gene (reference sequence). The CDR3 loop is CASSIVPSGTLGNEQFF. As DNA, the CDR3 is TGTGCCAGTAGTATAGTCCCTAGCGGGACCTTGGGGAATGAGCAGTTCTTC.

The table lists this clone with a count of one. V and J are TRBV28 and TRBJ1-2; 8 bases fit TRBD1. J was trimmed by 4 bases and V by 3 bases; bases with no gene match: 4. Germline lookup yields CDR1 MDHEN and CDR2 SYDVKM. The CDR3 runs 14 residues. The CDR3: CASSFADRGYGYTF. The CDR3 bases are TGTGCCAGCAGTTTCGCCGACAGGGGCTATGGCTACACCTTC.

The chain has TRBV5-1 and TRBJ1-3; D unresolved. This CDR3 region has 15 residues. Germline lookup yields CDR1 SGHRS and CDR2 YFSETQ. V lost 4 bases, J lost 0 bases, and 11 bases lay in between. Here the CDR3 DNA reads TGCGCCAGCAGCACGGGTCCTGACTCTGGAAACACCATATATTTT. As protein: CASSTGPDSGNTIYF.

The chain carries TRBV6-5 and TRBJ1-4; 10 nucleotides align to TRBD1. The trim removed 6 bases at V and 5 bases at J, leaving 6 bases unmatched. This CDR3 contains 15 residues. Germline values: CDR1 MNHEY, CDR2 SVGAGI. The CDR3 region is CASSQRGQGNEKLFF. CDR3 bases: TGTGCCAGCAGCCAACGGGGACAGGGGAATGAAAAACTGTTTTTT.

This sequence joins TRBV30 and TRBJ1-5; D not resolved. The CDR3 has 14 residues. Germline values: CDR1 GTSNPN, CDR2 SVGIG (reference sequence). V gave up 2 bases and J gave up 2 bases, with 10 bases separating them. The CDR3 DNA reads as TGTGCCTGGAGTCTAGGACTAGGCAATCAGCCCCAGCATTTT. This sequence encodes CAWSLGLGNQPQHF.

The chain couples TRBV9 to TRBJ1-3; possibly TRBD1 for D (6 bases). The CDR3 has 18 amino acids. Trimming stripped 2 bases from V and 2 bases from J, with 20 bases between. Germline loops: CDR1 SGDLS, CDR2 YYNGEE. CDR3 nucleotide sequence: TGTGCCAGCAGCGTCCTCGAGGCGGCGGGGGCGCCTGGAAACACCATATATTTT. Protein product: CASSVLEAAGAPGNTIYF.

V and J are TRBV19 and TRBJ1-2; TRBD1 matches 8 bases. Germline CDR1 is LNHDA and CDR2 is SQIVND (reference sequence). The V and J ends lost 6 bases and 3 bases, in that order; junction bases with no gene match: 6. This CDR3 has 14 residues. In DNA, the CDR3 is TGTGCCAGTAGACTACAGGGGGATGACTATGGCTACACCTTC. This translates into CASRLQGDDYGYTF.

This chain joins TRBV7-8 and TRBJ2-7; possibly TRBD2 for D (6 bases). Trimming took 0 bases from V and 4 from J, leaving 10 bases between them. Germline CDR1 and CDR2: SGHVS and FQNEAQ. The length of the CDR3 is 14 residues. The CDR3 loop is CASSLAGGVYEQYF. As DNA, the CDR3 is TGTGCCAGCAGCTTAGCGGGGGGTGTATACGAGCAGTACTTC.

This clone has a single count. V is TRBV30 and J is TRBJ2-3; D perhaps matches TRBD2 (6 bases). From germline, CDR1 is GTSNPN and CDR2 SVGIG (reference sequence). V dropped 4 bases and J dropped 9 bases, with 14 bases sitting between them. This CDR3 region has 12 residues. CDR3: CAWITSGVTQYF. CDR3 nucleotides: TGTGCCTGGATAACCTCGGGGGTAACGCAGTATTTT.

The rearrangement links TRBV5-4 to TRBJ1-1; 10 bases agree with TRBD1. Germline V gene sequence: CDR1 SGHNT, CDR2 YYREEE (reference sequence). After removal of 4 bases from V and 4 bases from J, the junction contained 1 base not matched to a gene. The CDR3 is 13 amino acids. Here the CDR3 DNA reads TGTGCCAGCAGCCGGGACAGGGGCACTGAAGCTTTCTTT. Translated, it gives CASSRDRGTEAFF.

This chain uses TRBV5-1 with TRBJ2-7; a weak D match, TRBD2 (5 bases). This CDR3 region has 13 residues. Per germline, CDR1 SGHRS and CDR2 YFSETQ. V was pared by 7 bases and J by 7 bases, with 18 bases between. CDR3 DNA: TGCGCCAGCTCGTCCCGCGGGCCTGGGGAGCAGTACTTC. It is translated as CASSSRGPGEQYF. Combining the CDR3 with reference TRBV5-1 and TRBJ2-7 gives the whole variable domain KAGVTQTPRYLIKTRGQQVTLSCSPISGHRSVSWYQQTPGQGLQFLFEYFSETQRNKGNFPGRFSGRQFSNSRSEMNVSTLELGDSALYLCASSSRGPGEQYFGPGTRLTVT.

The table lists this clone with a count of one. J is TRBJ2-2 and V is TRBV5-5; 8 bases map to TRBD2. V lost 4 bases to trimming and J lost 4 bases; unmatched junction nucleotides: 9. Germline CDR1 SGHKS, CDR2 YYEKEE (reference sequence). This CDR3 region has 16 residues. CDR3 coding DNA: TGTGCCAGCAGCCCCCCCAGCGGGGGCCCCACCGGGGAGCTGTTTTTT. This gives the protein CASSPPSGGPTGELFF. Filled out from reference TRBV5-5 and TRBJ2-2, the complete variable domain reads DAGVTQSPTHLIKTRGQQVTLRCSPISGHKSVSWYQQVLGQGPQFIFQYYEKEERGRGNFPDRFSARQFPNYSSELNVNALLLGDSALYLCASSPPSGGPTGELFFGEGSRLTVL.

This sequence joins TRBV7-6 and TRBJ2-7; D unresolved. The V end lost 8 bases, the J end lost 0 bases, and 11 bases lay between the germline ends. The germline gives CDR1 SGHVS, CDR2 FNYEAQ. The CDR3 contains 13 residues. The CDR3 sequence: CASPSDISYEQYF. CDR3 nucleotides: TGTGCCAGCCCCTCTGACATCTCCTACGAGCAGTACTTC.

The J gene is TRBJ1-2, the V gene TRBV2, with TRBD1 as a possible D gene (6 bases). With 2 bases removed from V and 8 bases from J, the gap between germline ends came to 30 bases. From germline, CDR1 is SNHLY and CDR2 FYNNEI. The CDR3 is 19 amino acids. The DNA for the CDR3 is TGTGCCAGCAGTGAACCCTGGGCTTCGGGGGCCGGGGAGGGAAGGGGCTACACCTTC. Its protein is CASSEPWASGAGEGRGYTF.

This rearrangement joins TRBV9 to TRBJ1-1, with unresolved D. From germline, CDR1 is SGDLS and CDR2 YYNGEE. The CDR3 totals 14 residues. Trimming removed 1 base from V and 0 bases from J, with 7 bases in between. The chain's CDR3 is CASSVSGMNTEAFF. CDR3 in DNA: TGTGCCAGCAGCGTATCGGGTATGAACACTGAAGCTTTCTTT. The full variable domain, with the rest looked up from reference TRBV9 and TRBJ1-1, is DSGVTQTPKHLITATGQRVTLRCSPRSGDLSVYWYQQSLDQGLQFLIQYYNGEERAKGNILERFSAQQFPDLHSELNLSSLELGDSALYFCASSVSGMNTEAFFGQGTRLTVV.

The chain combines TRBV10-3 with TRBJ1-1, with D unresolved. This CDR3 has 11 residues. From germline, CDR1 is ENHRY and CDR2 SYGVKD. Between the trimmed V and J ends, which lost 9 bases and 1 base, there was a span of 6 bases. The CDR3 loop is CAIRENTEAFF. The CDR3 coding sequence is TGTGCCATTCGGGAGAACACTGAAGCTTTCTTT.

V and J are TRBV28 and TRBJ2-7; D gene ambiguous. The CDR3 runs to 15 residues. The V end lost 7 bases, the J end lost 5 bases, and 21 bases lay between the germline ends. CDR1 and CDR2 from the germline V gene are MDHEN and SYDVKM. The CDR3 DNA is TGTGCCAGCATCTTGGCCAGTCAAAATTCCCACGAGCAGTACTTC. As protein: CASILASQNSHEQYF.

The chain uses TRBV6-6 and TRBJ2-1; 10 nucleotides align to TRBD2. The CDR3 consists of 15 residues. Losses at the gene ends were 0 bases for V and 8 bases for J; bases not matched to a gene: 4. CDR1 is MNHNY and CDR2 is SVGAGI in the germline V gene (reference sequence). CDR3 sequence reads: CASSYSSGGFDEQFF. CDR3 DNA sequence: TGTGCCAGCAGTTACTCTAGCGGGGGGTTCGATGAGCAGTTCTTC.

This clone appeared a single time. V and J are TRBV7-3 and TRBJ1-3, with D possibly matching TRBD1 (6 bases). The CDR3 runs 15 residues. Germline CDR1 SGHTA, CDR2 FQGTGA. V was pared by 2 bases and J by 2 bases, with 10 bases between. The CDR3 DNA is TGTGCCAGCAGCTTACAGGGGTCCCCTGGAAACACCATATATTTT. It translates to CASSLQGSPGNTIYF. The full variable domain, with the rest looked up from reference TRBV7-3 and TRBJ1-3, is GAGVSQTPSNKVTEKGKYVELRCDPISGHTALYWYRQSLGQGPEFLIYFQGTGAADDSGLPNDRFFAVRPEGSVSTLKIQRTERGDSAVYLCASSLQGSPGNTIYFGEGSWLTVV.

This clone has a single count. V usage is TRBV3-1 (or the pseudogene TRBV3-2) and J usage is TRBJ2-7, with TRBD2 matching over 7 bases. CDR3 length: 14 amino acids. V was pared by 3 bases and J by 2 bases, with 4 bases of the junction left unmatched. CDR1 LGHDT and CDR2 YNNKEL come from the germline V gene (reference sequence). The CDR3 here is CASSQGGTTYEQYF. The CDR3 nucleotides read TGTGCCAGCAGCCAGGGGGGGACCACCTACGAGCAGTACTTC.